The 28 T cell receptor beta chains listed next were all sequenced from one sample in a study of OX40 agonist ivuxolimab in advanced cancers. Sequencing was performed with immunoSEQ multiplex PCR; in TCRdb, only in-frame clones are kept and a portion is missing. The data contain about 62,000 clones, approximately 85% of them singletons. The sequencing here drew on CD4+ or CD8+ T cells sorted from blood, taken in a trial of the OX40 agonist ivuxolimab. The receptor set was obtained from an adult with an advanced solid tumor such as melanoma, head and neck, liver or kidney cancer.

The rearrangement links TRBV10-1 to TRBJ2-7; D may correspond to TRBD1 or TRBD2 (5 bases each). V lost 3 bases to trimming and J lost 3 bases, with 15 bases between them. The CDR3 covers 15 residues. Germline values: CDR1 WNHNN, CDR2 SYGVQD (reference sequence). The CDR3 coding sequence is TGCGCCAGCAGTGACGATCTGGCAGGGAGCTACGAGCAGTACTTC. It encodes CASSDDLAGSYEQYF.

This chain joins TRBV25-1 and TRBJ2-3; 10 bases map to TRBD1. Germline values: CDR1 MGHDK, CDR2 SYGVNS. After removal of 6 bases from V and 5 bases from J, the junction contained 11 bases not matched to a gene. CDR3 length: 16 amino acids. The CDR3 sequence: CASRPSRTGGKDTQYF. CDR3 coding DNA: TGTGCCAGCAGACCAAGTCGGACAGGGGGTAAAGATACGCAGTATTTT.

V usage is TRBV5-5 and J usage is TRBJ2-2; the D call may be TRBD1 or TRBD2 (5 bases each). Germline V gene data show CDR1 as SGHKS and CDR2 as YYEKEE (reference sequence). V lost 3 bases and J 4 bases, leaving 7 bases between the germline ends. The CDR3 is 13 amino acids. CDR3 coding DNA: TGTGCCAGCAGCTCGGGACCCACCGGGGAGCTGTTTTTT. It encodes CASSSGPTGELFF.

In DNA form, the CDR3 reads TGTGCCGCCAGCCAAGGGGGGACACCGGGACAGGCCCAAGAGACCCAGTACTTC. Translation: CAASQGGTPGQAQETQYF. The gene calls are TRBV11-3 and TRBJ2-5; 8 bases agree with TRBD1. With V trimmed by 11 bases and J by 1 base, 21 bases remained unmatched. From germline, CDR1 is SGHNT and CDR2 YENEEA. There are 18 residues in the CDR3.

V is TRBV30 and J is TRBJ2-1, with TRBD2 matching 10 bases. Germline V gives CDR1 GTSNPN, CDR2 SVGIG (reference sequence). This CDR3 region has 15 residues. The junction had 4 bases not matched to a gene; V was cut back by 0 bases and J by 5 bases. The CDR3 sequence: CAWSVGSGRNNEQFF. DNA for the CDR3: TGTGCCTGGAGTGTTGGTAGCGGGAGGAACAATGAGCAGTTCTTC.

This chain links TRBV7-9 with TRBJ1-1; possibly TRBD1 for D (5 bases). The V gene lost 5 bases and the J gene lost 11 bases, with 9 bases spanning the gap. This CDR3 has 10 amino acids. The germline V gene has CDR1 SEHNR and CDR2 FQNEAQ (reference sequence). The CDR3: CASSEEGAFF. The DNA of the CDR3 is TGTGCCAGCAGCGAGGAGGGGGCTTTCTTT. Full variable domain (outside the CDR3, taken from reference TRBV7-9 and TRBJ1-1): DTGVSQNPRHKITKRGQNVTFRCDPISEHNRLYWYRQTLGQGPEFLTYFQNEAQLEKSRLLSDRFSAERPKGSFSTLEIQRTEQGDSAMYLCASSEEGAFFGQGTRLTVV.

This rearrangement joins TRBV19 to TRBJ1-3; D is unclear. V lost 4 bases and J lost 0, with 7 bases in between. The V gene's germline CDR1 is LNHDA and CDR2 SQIVND (reference sequence). The CDR3 is 14 residues long. CDR3 in amino acids: CASSTQNSGNTIYF. In nucleotides, the CDR3 is TGTGCCAGTAGTACCCAAAACTCTGGAAACACCATATATTTT.

The chain links TRBV5-4 to TRBJ1-2; no firm D call. V was clipped by 4 bases and J by 13 bases, with 20 bases between them. There are 13 residues in the CDR3. Per the germline V gene, CDR1 is SGHNT and CDR2 is YYREEE (reference sequence). The CDR3 spells CASSPPPASRLTF. In DNA form, the CDR3 reads TGTGCCAGCAGCCCTCCCCCGGCATCCCGTCTCACCTTC.

This clone is a singleton in its sample. The CDR3 region has the DNA TGTGCCAGCAGCTTAGCCCTCAGGCTTTCTAGCACAGATACGCAGTATTTT. Encoded protein: CASSLALRLSSTDTQYF. This chain uses TRBV7-8 with TRBJ2-3; D is ambiguous. The germline V gene has CDR1 SGHVS and CDR2 FQNEAQ. The CDR3 length is 17 residues. V lost 0 bases, J lost 0 bases, and 13 bases lay in between.

This clone was found a few times. This chain links TRBV2 with TRBJ1-4; 8 positions agree with TRBD1. J was trimmed by 5 bases and V by 4 bases; bases with no gene match: 6. Looked up from germline, CDR1 is SNHLY and CDR2 is FYNNEI. The CDR3 runs 15 residues. The CDR3 DNA reads TGTGCCAGCAGTGTACAGGACAGGGTGAATGAAAAACTGTTTTTT. Amino acid sequence: CASSVQDRVNEKLFF.

V gene TRBV18 combines with J gene TRBJ1-6; D is undetermined. The V end lost 2 bases, the J end lost 5 bases, and 4 bases lay between the germline ends. The germline gives CDR1 KGHSH, CDR2 LQKENI. CDR3 length: 13 amino acids. The CDR3 spells CASSPGDNSPLHF. CDR3 sequence (DNA): TGTGCCAGCTCACCAGGGGATAATTCACCCCTCCACTTT.

V is TRBV6-5 and J is TRBJ1-5, with D possibly TRBD1 on 5 matching bases. Germline CDR1 is MNHEY and CDR2 is SVGAGI. Trimming shortened V by 5 bases and J by 4 bases, and 12 bases separated the two germline ends. The CDR3 has 14 amino acids. The CDR3 spells CASSPQGGNQPQHF. The CDR3 nucleotides are TGTGCCAGCAGTCCTCAGGGAGGTAATCAGCCCCAGCATTTT.

The chain is built from TRBV2 and TRBJ2-2, with 11 bases lining up with TRBD1. The V segment lost 6 bases and the J segment 4 bases; nucleotides outside the gene matches: 4. Looked up from germline, CDR1 is SNHLY and CDR2 is FYNNEI. The CDR3 is made up of 15 amino acids. The CDR3 spells CASRGQGAGTGELFF. CDR3 sequence (DNA): TGTGCCAGCAGAGGACAGGGGGCAGGCACCGGGGAGCTGTTTTTT.

The chain uses TRBV9 and TRBJ2-1; the D is unclear. The CDR3 has 13 residues. Germline loops: CDR1 SGDLS, CDR2 YYNGEE. V was cut by 4 bases and J by 9 bases, with 14 bases left in between. The CDR3: CASSPSNSGEQFF. The CDR3 coding sequence is TGTGCCAGCAGCCCTTCCAACTCCGGTGAGCAGTTCTTC.

The chain recombines TRBV29-1 with TRBJ1-3; a weak D match, TRBD1 (5 bases). The CDR3 consists of 13 residues. In germline, CDR1 is SQVTM, CDR2 ANQGSEA. V lost 4 bases, J lost 4 bases, and 11 bases lay in between. The CDR3 DNA reads TGCAGCGTTGTATCAGGGAACGGAAACACCATATATTTT. It is translated as CSVVSGNGNTIYF.

This chain links TRBV29-1 with TRBJ2-7; D remains unclear. Germline CDR1 SQVTM, CDR2 ANQGSEA. The ends were cut back, 3 bases at V and 1 base at J, with 10 bases in the middle. The CDR3 totals 13 residues. The CDR3 here is CSVDVGKSYEQYF. CDR3 nucleotide sequence: TGCAGCGTTGATGTGGGGAAATCCTACGAGCAGTACTTC.

V and J are TRBV15 and TRBJ1-2; D gene unclear. CDR3 length: 15 residues. Trimming took 4 bases from V and 7 from J, leaving 19 bases between them. Germline CDR1 reads LNHNV; CDR2 reads YYDKDF (reference sequence). In nucleotides, the CDR3 is TGTGCCACCAGCACGAGTTGGACGGAGCGGGGTGGCTACACCTTC. It translates to CATSTSWTERGGYTF.

This chain uses TRBV7-8 with TRBJ2-7, with TRBD2 matching 11 bases. Losses at the gene ends were 7 bases for V and 3 bases for J; bases not matched to a gene: 8. CDR3 size: 15 residues. From germline, CDR1 is SGHVS and CDR2 FQNEAQ. The CDR3 DNA sequence: TGTGCCAGCACCAAGGGGGGACTAGCGGACTACGAGCAGTACTTC. This sequence encodes CASTKGGLADYEQYF.

The chain uses TRBV10-2 and TRBJ2-3; perhaps TRBD2 as D (7 bases). The V end was cut by 7 bases, the J end by 5 bases, with 16 bases between. CDR3 length: 14 amino acids. Germline values: CDR1 WSHSY, CDR2 SAAADI. The CDR3 loop reads CASKPGGRRDTQYF. The CDR3, as DNA: TGCGCCAGCAAGCCGGGGGGCCGTAGAGATACGCAGTATTTT.

The chain couples TRBV30 to TRBJ1-2; 7 bases agree with TRBD1. The CDR3 is 14 residues long. The J segment lost 4 bases and the V segment lost 2 bases, leaving 7 bases of the junction unmatched. The germline V gene encodes CDR1 GTSNPN and CDR2 SVGIG (reference sequence). CDR3 sequence: CAWSRQGSTYGYTF. The CDR3 DNA is TGTGCCTGGAGTAGACAGGGAAGTACCTATGGCTACACCTTC.

This clone was seen a few times. The chain recombines TRBV28 with TRBJ2-7; no clear D. V was pared by 4 bases and J by 0 bases, with 10 bases between. The CDR3 length is 14 residues. Germline values: CDR1 MDHEN, CDR2 SYDVKM. CDR3 bases: TGTGCCAGCAGTTCGCTCGACGGCTCCTACGAGCAGTACTTC. Translating gives CASSSLDGSYEQYF. Full variable domain (outside the CDR3, taken from reference TRBV28 and TRBJ2-7): DVKVTQSSRYLVKRTGEKVFLECVQDMDHENMFWYRQDPGLGLRLIYFSYDVKMKEKGDIPEGYSVSREKKERFSLILESASTNQTSMYLCASSSLDGSYEQYFGPGTRLTVT.

V usage is TRBV6-5 and J usage is TRBJ2-5, with TRBD1 matching over 8 bases. V trimming: 6 bases; J trimming: 4 bases; junction bases outside the gene matches: 7. CDR3 size: 14 residues. From germline, CDR1 is MNHEY and CDR2 SVGAGI. CDR3 residues: CASRPTGAGETQYF. Written as DNA, the CDR3 is TGTGCCAGCAGGCCGACAGGGGCCGGAGAGACCCAGTACTTC.

This chain's CDR3 is CASSSNRGLVYGYTF. As DNA, the CDR3 is TGTGCCAGCAGCTCAAACCGGGGGTTGGTCTATGGCTACACCTTC. The V and J genes are TRBV5-5 and TRBJ1-2, with D maybe TRBD1 (5 bases). This CDR3 is built from 15 residues. V gave up 3 bases and J gave up 4 bases, with 16 bases separating them. The germline CDR1 and CDR2 sequences are SGHKS and YYEKEE (reference sequence).

The chain carries TRBV28 and TRBJ1-2; the D is unclear. V dropped 4 bases and J dropped 6 bases, with 15 bases sitting between them. Per the germline V gene, CDR1 is MDHEN and CDR2 is SYDVKM. The CDR3 loop spans 14 amino acids. The CDR3 is CASSSSPRADGYTF. CDR3 DNA sequence: TGTGCCAGCAGTTCGTCCCCTCGGGCGGATGGCTACACCTTC.

V is TRBV4-1 and J is TRBJ2-7; the D gene could be TRBD1 or TRBD2 (6 bases each). Germline CDR1 MGHRA, CDR2 YSYEKL. This CDR3 has 18 residues. Trimming took off 1 base at V and 5 bases at J, with 24 bases between the two ends. The CDR3 region is CASSQARGLGRGSNEQYF. Written as DNA, the CDR3 is TGCGCCAGCAGCCAAGCAAGGGGACTGGGCAGGGGATCCAACGAGCAGTACTTC.

In DNA form, the CDR3 reads TGTGCCAGCGGGGGGGCGCGATATGAAAAACTGTTTTTT. Translation: CASGGARYEKLFF. The chain has TRBV28 and TRBJ1-4; D is perhaps TRBD1 (6 bases). The length of the CDR3 is 13 residues. Germline V gene sequence: CDR1 MDHEN, CDR2 SYDVKM. Trimming removed 8 bases at V and 6 bases at J, with 13 bases between.

The chain carries TRBV7-2 and TRBJ1-3; 7 bases map to TRBD1. The CDR3 length is 15 residues. CDR1 is SGHTA and CDR2 is FQGNSA in the germline V gene. The V gene end was trimmed by 4 bases and the J gene end by 10 bases; junction bases not matched to a gene: 13. CDR3 sequence (DNA): TGTGCCAGCAGCTCGGGACAGACCCTCGGGAAAACCATATATTTT. Its translation is CASSSGQTLGKTIYF.

The V and J genes are TRBV28 and TRBJ2-2; D is uncertain. CDR3 length equals 15 residues. The V and J ends lost 4 bases and 3 bases respectively, with 12 bases between them. Per germline, CDR1 MDHEN and CDR2 SYDVKM. CDR3 in amino acids: CASSSLARYTGELFF. The CDR3 DNA reads TGTGCCAGCAGTTCGTTGGCCCGATACACCGGGGAGCTGTTTTTT.